These 13 T cell receptor beta chains share one sample of origin, sequenced in a study of shared clonotypes between healthy human individuals. Libraries were prepared by immunoSEQ multiplex PCR; TCRdb keeps only in-frame clonotypes and omits some of them. The sample consists of hundreds of thousands of clones, about three quarters of them appearing once. Sequences were obtained from memory CD4+ T cells sorted from blood. This sample's subset: CD45RA-negative fraction. Receptors were obtained from a woman in her 30s in good health.

The gene calls are TRBV2 and TRBJ2-1; TRBD2 might be the D (5 bases). The germline V gene encodes CDR1 SNHLY and CDR2 FYNNEI. The CDR3 has 15 residues. The V and J ends lost 6 bases and 2 bases respectively, with 14 bases between them. This CDR3 reads CASRFWSEAYNEQFF. DNA of the CDR3: TGTGCCAGCAGGTTCTGGTCGGAGGCCTACAATGAGCAGTTCTTC.

The V call is TRBV27, the J call TRBJ1-2; D unresolved. CDR1 and CDR2 from the germline V gene are MNHEY and SMNVEV (reference sequence). The V end was cut by 5 bases, the J end by 8 bases, with 15 bases between. CDR3 length equals 13 residues. In DNA, the CDR3 is TGTGCCAGCAGTCCGACACCCCCTATGGGCTACACCTTC. Protein: CASSPTPPMGYTF.

CDR3: CASRPQQGSSYEQYF. In nucleotides, the CDR3 is TGTGCCAGCAGACCTCAACAGGGGAGCTCCTACGAGCAGTACTTC. V gene TRBV27 combines with J gene TRBJ2-7; 7 bases fit TRBD1. With 6 bases clipped from V and 0 bases from J, the junction kept 8 bases outside the gene matches. The CDR3 is made up of 15 amino acids. CDR1 and CDR2 from the germline V gene are MNHEY and SMNVEV (reference sequence).

Only a few counts were recorded for this clone. The rearrangement joins TRBV7-9 to TRBJ2-3; TRBD2 aligns across 11 bases. J gave up 1 base and V 4 bases, and 4 bases lay outside the gene matches. There are 16 residues in the CDR3. Germline loops: CDR1 SEHNR, CDR2 FQNEAQ (reference sequence). CDR3 loop: CASSYLLAGGTDTQYF. DNA for the CDR3: TGTGCCAGCAGCTACCTACTAGCGGGAGGCACAGATACGCAGTATTTT.

The chain is built from TRBV6-1 and TRBJ1-2; D ambiguous. The CDR3 covers 12 residues. Trimming removed 5 bases at V and 3 bases at J, with 7 bases between. Per the germline V gene, CDR1 is MNHNS and CDR2 is SASEGT. The chain's CDR3 is CASSRSDYGYTF. CDR3 in DNA: TGTGCCAGCAGTCGTAGTGACTATGGCTACACCTTC.

This clone has just a few counts. The chain combines TRBV2 with TRBJ1-5, with D uncertain. The CDR3 is made up of 14 amino acids. The V gene's germline CDR1 is SNHLY and CDR2 FYNNEI. Between the trimmed V and J ends, which lost 3 bases and 7 bases, there was a span of 13 bases. The CDR3 coding sequence is TGTGCCAGCAGTGAGGTCGTTGTAATCCAGCCCCAGCATTTT. Protein product: CASSEVVVIQPQHF.

The chain recombines TRBV7-9 with TRBJ2-1, with 12 bases matching TRBD2. The CDR3 contains 13 residues. Trimming at V came to 3 bases and at J to 10 bases, leaving 1 base not matched to a gene. Germline CDR1 is SEHNR and CDR2 is FQNEAQ (reference sequence). The CDR3 here is CASSFGLAGEQFF. In DNA form, the CDR3 reads TGTGCCAGCAGCTTTGGACTAGCGGGGGAGCAGTTCTTC. The full variable domain, in which reference TRBV7-9 and TRBJ2-1 provide the parts outside the CDR3, is DTGVSQNPRHKITKRGQNVTFRCDPISEHNRLYWYRQTLGQGPEFLTYFQNEAQLEKSRLLSDRFSAERPKGSFSTLEIQRTEQGDSAMYLCASSFGLAGEQFFGPGTRLTVL.

Only a few counts were recorded for this clone. The chain is built from TRBV18 and TRBJ2-7, with no clear D. The CDR3 runs 14 residues. V lost 3 bases and J 3 bases, leaving 12 bases between the germline ends. Germline CDR1 reads KGHSH; CDR2 reads LQKENI. The CDR3 region has the DNA TGTGCCAGCTCACCCCCGGACCAGGTCTACGAGCAGTACTTC. Residues: CASSPPDQVYEQYF.

This clone was seen more than once but under ten times. This chain uses TRBV28 with TRBJ1-4; TRBD1 is a possible D gene (6 bases). This CDR3 is 14 amino acids long. Germline CDR1 MDHEN, CDR2 SYDVKM. Trimming stripped 4 bases from V and 5 bases from J, with 11 bases between. The CDR3 protein is CASSSGQKNEKLFF. CDR3 nucleotides: TGTGCCAGCAGTTCCGGACAGAAGAATGAAAAACTGTTTTTT.

The rearrangement joins TRBV27 to TRBJ2-7; 14 bases map to TRBD2. V lost 4 bases and J lost 5; bases outside the gene matches: 4. The CDR3 length is 15 residues. Germline assignment: CDR1 MNHEY and CDR2 SMNVEV (reference sequence). CDR3 residues: CASSSMTSGRDEQYF. The CDR3 nucleotides are TGTGCCAGCAGTTCCATGACTAGCGGGAGGGACGAGCAGTACTTC.

Note on this clone: The sample holds other DNA sequences that translate to the same CDR3. The chain uses TRBV11-2 and TRBJ2-7, with D possibly matching TRBD2 (5 bases). Trimming removed 0 bases at V and 2 bases at J, with 14 bases between. From germline, CDR1 is SGHAT and CDR2 FQNNGV. The CDR3 is 16 residues long. In DNA, the CDR3 is TGTGCCAGCAGCTTAGATAGGCTAGCCGCCGCCTACGAGCAGTACTTC. Translation: CASSLDRLAAAYEQYF.

J is TRBJ2-7 and V is TRBV28, with 12 bases identical to TRBD1. The germline V gene has CDR1 MDHEN and CDR2 SYDVKM. V was pared by 7 bases and J by 7 bases, with 11 bases of the junction left unmatched. CDR3 length: 15 amino acids. CDR3 loop: CASTRSGTGGVEQYF. Written as DNA, the CDR3 is TGTGCCAGCACCAGGTCCGGGACAGGGGGCGTGGAGCAGTACTTC.

This clone turned up a few times. Distinct nucleotide sequences in the sample also encode this CDR3. The rearrangement uses TRBV28 and TRBJ1-5, with D uncertain. This CDR3 region has 11 residues. Per germline, CDR1 MDHEN and CDR2 SYDVKM. The V end lost 6 bases, the J end lost 4 bases, and 4 bases lay between the germline ends. CDR3 sequence reads: CASSLNQPQHF. CDR3 DNA: TGTGCCAGCAGCTTAAATCAGCCCCAGCATTTT. The full variable domain, in which reference TRBV28 and TRBJ1-5 provide the parts outside the CDR3, is DVKVTQSSRYLVKRTGEKVFLECVQDMDHENMFWYRQDPGLGLRLIYFSYDVKMKEKGDIPEGYSVSREKKERFSLILESASTNQTSMYLCASSLNQPQHFGDGTRLSIL.